The 28 T cell receptor beta chains below all came from one sample that was sequenced in a study of cytomegalovirus exposure and HLA in healthy donors. PCR amplification relied on 60 Vbeta primers (plus 13 Jbeta primers). Libraries were prepared by immunoSEQ multiplex PCR; TCRdb keeps only in-frame clonotypes and omits some of them. Of some 150,000 clones listed, 70% to 90% were seen once; the top ten hold about 7.7%. Sequenced material: PBMCs. These receptors were collected from a woman aged 25 to 39 in good health and CMV-seropositive.

The J gene is TRBJ2-5, the V gene TRBV2, with D maybe TRBD1 (6 bases). The CDR3 is 12 amino acids. Trimming shortened V by 9 bases and J by 6 bases, and 14 bases separated the two germline ends. From germline, CDR1 is SNHLY and CDR2 FYNNEI. CDR3 DNA sequence: TGTGCCAGACGAACAGGGTTGAAGACCCAGTACTTC. Residues: CARRTGLKTQYF.

The chain recombines TRBV14 with TRBJ2-2; no definite D call. Germline lookup yields CDR1 SGHDN and CDR2 FVKESK. CDR3 length equals 16 residues. V shed 4 bases and J shed 3 bases, with 15 bases lying between them. This CDR3 reads CASSRLPGSDTGELFF. CDR3 nucleotides: TGTGCCAGCAGCCGGTTACCCGGCAGCGACACCGGGGAGCTGTTTTTT.

The J gene is TRBJ1-1, the V gene TRBV5-6; D might be TRBD1 (6 bases). Per the germline V gene, CDR1 is SGHDT and CDR2 is YYEEEE. Deletions cut 0 bases from V and 7 bases from J, with 13 bases between. The CDR3 consists of 14 residues. The CDR3: CASSLEGGRGEAFF. CDR3 DNA: TGTGCCAGCAGCTTGGAGGGGGGGAGGGGTGAAGCTTTCTTT.

The rearrangement links TRBV4-3 to TRBJ1-1; 8 positions agree with TRBD1. Unmatched junction bases numbered 14, after V lost 10 bases and J lost 1 base. The CDR3 contains 16 residues. Germline V gene lookup returns CDR1 LGHNA and CDR2 YSLEER. This CDR3 is CAKLRDRPAENTEAFF. As DNA, the CDR3 is TGCGCCAAACTCCGGGACAGGCCCGCTGAGAACACTGAAGCTTTCTTT.

Remarks on this clone: Other nucleotide sequences from this sample produce the same CDR3. This chain joins TRBV18 and TRBJ1-1; TRBD1 aligns across 7 bases. Germline V gives CDR1 KGHSH, CDR2 LQKENI. The CDR3 has 14 amino acids. V shed 3 bases and J 1 base; nucleotides not matched to a gene: 2. The CDR3 nucleotides read TGTGCCAGCTCACCCCGGACAGGGAACACTGAAGCTTTCTTT. It is translated as CASSPRTGNTEAFF.

The chain carries TRBV15 and TRBJ1-1, with 8 positions matching TRBD1. This CDR3 comprises 15 residues. The germline V gene has CDR1 LNHNV and CDR2 YYDKDF (reference sequence). V lost 1 base, J lost 5 bases, and 6 bases stayed unmatched. CDR3 sequence reads: CATSRGQGALTEAFF. The DNA of the CDR3 is TGTGCCACCAGCAGAGGGCAGGGGGCTTTAACTGAAGCTTTCTTT.

The chain uses TRBV7-9 and TRBJ2-1, with 7 bases aligning to TRBD1. V shed 3 bases and J 7 bases; nucleotides not matched to a gene: 12. The germline gives CDR1 SEHNR, CDR2 FQNEAQ (reference sequence). The CDR3 contains 16 residues. The CDR3 coding sequence is TGTGCCAGCAGCTTCCCGGCGGGCAGGGGGAGAAATGAGCAGTTCTTC. As protein: CASSFPAGRGRNEQFF.

The V and J genes are TRBV4-2 and TRBJ1-1; maybe TRBD1 (5 bases). The CDR3 consists of 14 residues. Deletions cut 1 base from V and 5 bases from J, with 11 bases between. Germline CDR1 and CDR2: LGHNA and YNFKEQ. The CDR3 sequence is CASSQVFQGTEAFF. The CDR3 DNA sequence: TGTGCCAGCAGCCAAGTCTTCCAGGGTACTGAAGCTTTCTTT.

The chain couples TRBV30 to TRBJ2-1; D possibly corresponds to TRBD2 (6 bases). Trimming pared 0 bases from V and 6 bases from J, leaving 18 bases between. CDR1 GTSNPN and CDR2 SVGIG come from the germline V gene (reference sequence). This CDR3 is built from 16 residues. The CDR3 sequence: CAWSVRKGRIFNEQFF. In DNA form, the CDR3 reads TGTGCCTGGAGTGTACGGAAGGGGAGGATTTTCAATGAGCAGTTCTTC.

CDR3 DNA: TGCAGCGTGATGACAGGAGCCTACGAGCAGTACTTC. Translating gives CSVMTGAYEQYF. This sequence joins TRBV29-1 and TRBJ2-7, with a weak D call TRBD1 (6 bases). There are 12 residues in the CDR3. CDR1 is SQVTM, CDR2 ANQGSEA, per germline. Trimming cost V 6 bases and J 2 bases, with 11 bases left between them.

The genes are TRBV11-2 and TRBJ1-1; weak D call: TRBD1 (5 bases). The ends were cut back, 6 bases at V and 8 bases at J, with 19 bases in the middle. From germline, CDR1 is SGHAT and CDR2 FQNNGV. The CDR3 covers 14 residues. The CDR3 DNA reads as TGTGCCAGCAGGTCCGGGACTAGCATTTTGGAAGCTTTCTTT. Translating it yields CASRSGTSILEAFF.

V gene TRBV30 combines with J gene TRBJ2-2; tentative D call: TRBD1 (5 bases). Germline assignment: CDR1 GTSNPN and CDR2 SVGIG (reference sequence). CDR3 length: 13 residues. The V gene lost 0 bases and the J gene lost 5 bases, with 7 bases spanning the gap. The CDR3 DNA is TGTGCCTGGAGTGTACAGGTTACCGGGGAGCTGTTTTTT. Protein product: CAWSVQVTGELFF.

The rearrangement joins TRBV2 to TRBJ1-2, with D uncertain. Between the trimmed V and J ends, which lost 6 bases and 4 bases, there was a span of 12 bases. Germline loops: CDR1 SNHLY, CDR2 FYNNEI. The CDR3 has 13 amino acids. Here the CDR3 reads CASSPGRTYGYTF. In nucleotides, the CDR3 is TGTGCCAGCAGCCCCGGGAGGACCTATGGCTACACCTTC.

This clone was counted between two and nine times. The CDR3 loop is CASSQSTGFEAFF. CDR3 coding DNA: TGCGCCAGCAGTCAATCGACGGGGTTTGAAGCTTTCTTT. The chain joins TRBV23-1 to TRBJ1-1, with unresolved D. TRBV23-1 is known as an ORF, though its function is uncertain. The length of the CDR3 is 13 residues. V gave up 0 bases and J gave up 7 bases, with 9 bases separating them.

The chain employs TRBV10-3 and TRBJ1-6; TRBD1 aligns across 9 bases. J gave up 7 bases and V 6 bases, and 4 bases lay outside the gene matches. The germline gives CDR1 ENHRY, CDR2 SYGVKD. The CDR3 sequence is 14 residues long. The CDR3 sequence is CAIRGQGRNSPLHF. DNA of the CDR3: TGTGCCATCAGGGGACAGGGCAGAAATTCACCCCTCCACTTT.

The rearrangement joins TRBV29-1 to TRBJ1-4; perhaps TRBD1 as D (6 bases). The germline V gene has CDR1 SQVTM and CDR2 ANQGSEA. This CDR3 is built from 13 residues. V dropped 3 bases and J dropped 3 bases, with 8 bases sitting between them. CDR3 in DNA: TGCAGCGTTGAGACAGGTTCTAATGAAAAACTGTTTTTT. This codes for CSVETGSNEKLFF.

CDR3 region: CSVAGQGARTEAFF. CDR3 in DNA: TGCAGCGTTGCGGGACAGGGGGCTAGGACTGAAGCTTTCTTT. V is TRBV29-1 and J is TRBJ1-1; 12 bases match TRBD1. Germline V CDR1 and CDR2: SQVTM, ANQGSEA. The CDR3 length is 14 residues. Trimming cost V 4 bases and J 5 bases; bases outside gene matches: 5.

This clone was found a few times. This chain connects TRBV19 to TRBJ2-4; possible D gene TRBD1, 5 bases. V lost 7 bases, J lost 3 bases, and 13 bases lay in between. In germline, CDR1 is LNHDA, CDR2 SQIVND (reference sequence). The CDR3 has 14 amino acids. CDR3 coding DNA: TGTGCCAGTAATTCAGGGTATGGCAAAAACATTCAGTACTTC. Translating gives CASNSGYGKNIQYF.

This clone has just one count. The CDR3 region has the DNA TGTGCCAGCAGCCCCAGGGAAGGGAATAACTATGGCTACACCTTC. Protein: CASSPREGNNYGYTF. The rearrangement uses TRBV9 and TRBJ1-2; a possible D gene is TRBD1 (5 bases). Germline CDR1 and CDR2: SGDLS and YYNGEE. The CDR3 has 15 residues. With 4 bases removed from V and 1 base from J, the gap between germline ends came to 14 bases. Full variable domain (outside the CDR3, taken from reference TRBV9 and TRBJ1-2): DSGVTQTPKHLITATGQRVTLRCSPRSGDLSVYWYQQSLDQGLQFLIQYYNGEERAKGNILERFSAQQFPDLHSELNLSSLELGDSALYFCASSPREGNNYGYTFGSGTRLTVV.

This chain joins TRBV7-2 and TRBJ2-3; 8 positions match TRBD2. Germline V lookup: CDR1 SGHTA, CDR2 FQGNSA. Trimming took 5 bases from V and 2 from J; bases not matched to a gene: 6. This CDR3 has 15 residues. CDR3 nucleotide sequence: TGTGCCAGCAGCAGAGTAGCGGGGTTCACAGATACGCAGTATTTT. Residues: CASSRVAGFTDTQYF.

This clone appeared a few times. The chain has TRBV5-4 and TRBJ1-2; the match to TRBD1 covers 7 bases. CDR3 length equals 14 residues. Germline CDR1 reads SGHNT; CDR2 reads YYREEE (reference sequence). The ends lost 3 bases at V and 4 bases at J; junction bases unmatched: 6. CDR3 bases: TGTGCCAGCAGCTCCGGGACAGAGGTCTATGGCTACACCTTC. This gives the protein CASSSGTEVYGYTF.

The V call is TRBV6-6, the J call TRBJ1-1; 10 bases line up with TRBD1. Per the germline V gene, CDR1 is MNHNY and CDR2 is SVGAGI (reference sequence). J gave up 4 bases and V 6 bases, and 11 bases lay outside the gene matches. This CDR3 has 16 residues. CDR3 DNA: TGTGCCAGCAGCCCAATCGGACAGGGGGTGGGCACTGAAGCTTTCTTT. Residues: CASSPIGQGVGTEAFF.

V and J are TRBV4-2 and TRBJ1-2; D possibly corresponds to TRBD1 (6 bases). Trimming shortened V by 3 bases and J by 3 bases, and 8 bases separated the two germline ends. Per germline, CDR1 LGHNA and CDR2 YNFKEQ. The CDR3 has 13 amino acids. Here the CDR3 DNA reads TGTGCCAGCAGCCACAGGGGAGACTATGGCTACACCTTC. Encoded protein: CASSHRGDYGYTF.

The chain recombines TRBV27 with TRBJ2-3, with D possibly being TRBD1 (6 bases). V gave up 3 bases and J gave up 5 bases, with 12 bases separating them. Germline loops: CDR1 MNHEY, CDR2 SMNVEV (reference sequence). CDR3 length equals 14 residues. CDR3 in amino acids: CASSLIGGEDTQYF. The CDR3 bases are TGTGCCAGCAGTTTGATAGGGGGTGAAGATACGCAGTATTTT.

The rearrangement joins TRBV7-6 to TRBJ1-2; D unclear. The germline V gene has CDR1 SGHVS and CDR2 FNYEAQ. Deletions cut 5 bases from V and 3 bases from J, with 7 bases between. The CDR3 is 12 residues long. This CDR3 reads CASSVPDYGYTF. CDR3 bases: TGTGCCAGCAGCGTACCAGACTATGGCTACACCTTC.

The V and J genes are TRBV7-3 and TRBJ2-7; TRBD1 matches 8 bases. V was pared by 5 bases and J by 3 bases, with 15 bases of the junction left unmatched. The germline V gene has CDR1 SGHTA and CDR2 FQGTGA. The CDR3 runs to 17 residues. As DNA, the CDR3 is TGTGCCAGCAGCCTACGAGGGGGCCAGGGGGCCCTCTACGAGCAGTACTTC. Its translation is CASSLRGGQGALYEQYF.

The V gene is TRBV11-2, the J gene TRBJ1-1; D may be TRBD1 (5 bases). The CDR3 is made up of 13 amino acids. Germline lookup yields CDR1 SGHAT and CDR2 FQNNGV. Between the trimmed V and J ends, which lost 6 bases and 1 base, there was a span of 9 bases. Here the CDR3 reads CASSADRNTEAFF. The CDR3 nucleotides read TGTGCCAGCAGTGCTGACAGGAACACTGAAGCTTTCTTT.

This clone was seen more than once but under ten times. This rearrangement joins TRBV29-1 to TRBJ1-4, with a weak D call TRBD1 (5 bases). V shed 6 bases and J shed 3 bases, with 14 bases lying between them. The germline V gene encodes CDR1 SQVTM and CDR2 ANQGSEA. The CDR3 covers 14 residues. The CDR3 DNA sequence: TGCAGCGTCCCGGGGGGGGGATCTAATGAAAAACTGTTTTTT. It encodes CSVPGGGSNEKLFF.